Sequencing of this TCR beta chain was carried out in a study of T-cell reconstitution after alpha-beta-depleted transplantation in children. Unique molecular identifiers were incorporated when the TCRbeta library was constructed. TCRdb ran MiXCR on the PCR reads and lists one entry per CDR3 protein. The table includes a few hundred thousand distinct CDR3 sequences, over 40% detected once. The V end was cut by 0 bases, the J end by 2 bases, with 8 bases between. This CDR3 spans 16 amino acids. Germline assignment: CDR1 SGHTA and CDR2 FQGTGA. For this clonotype: The antigen is not known.

Study results and limitations: Certain patients had high TCRbeta diversity at day 60, and it came from recipient T cells and thymic progenitors that survived. Once a year had passed after transplant, T-cell counts and diversity came mostly from newly produced T cells. Reported findings indicate that, about two months after transplant, alpha-beta T cells came from several hundred expanded clones, which were derived from non-depleted graft cells.

Sequencing used PBMCs, obtained before TCRalphabeta/CD19-depleted stem cell transplant. This chain joins TRBV7-3 and TRBJ2-6, with D perhaps matching TRBD1 (5 bases). This receptor was taken from a girl aged 2-9 years with aplastic anemia, due to receive a stem cell transplant. The CDR3 DNA reads TGTGCCAGCAGCTTAACGGGGCAGACTGGGGCCAACGTCCTGACTTTC. Protein: CASSLTGQTGANVLTF.